This TCR beta chain derives from a study of cytomegalovirus exposure and HLA in healthy donors. Study observations and caveats: Reports state that TCR beta sequences accurately predicted most subjects' HLA-A and HLA-B alleles. Among the most significant clusters, several appeared linked to common viral pathogens in a later analysis.

Turning to this clone: Antigen: not known.

Looked up from germline, CDR1 is MNHNY and CDR2 is SVGAGI (reference sequence). The CDR3 is 14 residues long. Trimming shortened V by 7 bases and J by 2 bases, and 15 bases separated the two germline ends. PCR was performed using 60 Vbeta and 13 Jbeta primers. Measured with immunoSEQ multiplex PCR; TCRdb has only the in-frame clones, and not every one. The repertoire holds around 150,000 clones, with over 60% as singletons. This receptor was identified in a man aged 35 to 55 in good health and CMV-seronegative. Sequenced sample: PBMCs. The chain is built from TRBV6-6 and TRBJ2-7, with TRBD2 as a possible D gene (6 bases). The CDR3 sequence: CASTSLSGTYEQYF. The CDR3 DNA is TGTGCCAGCACCTCCCTTAGCGGCACCTACGAGCAGTACTTC.